This TCR beta chain was identified during a study of T cells after yellow fever vaccination (dated by TCRdb to the late 2010s). Looking at the study overall: The SMART-Seq v4 Ultra Low Input RNA kit was used to prepare libraries from fractions with low cell numbers. To follow T-cell clones before and after both primary and booster YFV17D yellow fever vaccination, bulk TCR alpha and beta repertoires underwent longitudinal sequencing. The cohort comprised two healthy male donors, one aged 18 to 30 and one aged 30 to 39 years. Bulk PBMC replicates and cell subsets were isolated from blood drawn at multiple timepoints before and after both primary and secondary immunization. Study-wide findings and limitations: The study included only a couple of donors, which limits how far the findings can be generalized. After the booster, most of the clones that had expanded following primary vaccination were detected again (approximately 95% of CD4 and roughly 88% of CD8), which suggests that memory was broadly maintained. A small share of clonotypes was detected in both CD4 and CD8 compartments, with the overlap likely arising from convergent recombination. The secondary T-cell response was found to be weaker but faster than the primary response, with a peak reached on day 5 rather than on day 15. Computational filtering was required because FACS-sorted repertoires could contain abundant contaminating clonotypes from the bulk population.

Reads for this sample came from an Illumina NovaSeq 6000. TCR cDNA was made using 5'RACE template switching, a step that added a universal primer site and unique molecular identifiers. Priming of cDNA synthesis was performed from both the TCR alpha and TCR beta constant segments. Library amplification used two PCR steps, and the second PCR step added sample barcodes and sequencing adapters. Sequencing of libraries was performed on Illumina HiSeq 2500 (2x100 bp) or NovaSeq (2x150 bp). On the study's bioinformatics: MIGEC was used to demultiplex reads and collapse the reads into UMI consensus sequences, and MiXCR was used for V(D)J alignment. Vaccine-responding clonotypes were identified with edgeR using replicate PBMC samples, with FDR below 0.01 and a log2 fold change above 5 up to day 15 being required. Bulk clonotypes were assigned CD4 or CD8 identity according to which sequenced CD4 or CD8 repertoire held them at higher abundance. TCRdb reanalyzed the raw reads on its own, using fastp at Q25 for trimming and MiXCR for clone calling, and kept in-frame beta chains. One record per CDR3 amino acid sequence lists the most common genes and DNA. Clone size and V and J calls follow TCRdb, not the original study. This sample holds approximately 240,000 distinct CDR3 sequences; roughly 3.5% were observed only once. The ten largest clones capture around 19% of the sample.

The treatment or condition label here, explained by the study, means: live attenuated yellow fever vaccine strain. Two biological replicates of bulk PBMCs were collected at each blood-draw timepoint. A standard Ficoll-Paque protocol was used to isolate PBMCs from peripheral blood. RNA was extracted with TriZol from bulk PBMCs, CD4 and CD8 fractions, and dextramer-positive and dextramer-negative fractions. This clonotype was counted many times. Its antigen is unknown. Base-call qualities are not available, and no considerably larger clone is one nucleotide away. Here the sequenced sample was PBMCs, taken 15 days after the yellow fever booster vaccination. The clonotype originates from a man aged 18 to 30 who received the YFV17D yellow fever vaccine.

The CDR3 reads as follows: CASSQGDPGTSGADEQFF. The bases are TGCGCCAGCAGCCAAGGGGATCCCGGGACTAGCGGGGCCGATGAGCAGTTCTTC. Recombination joined TRBV4-1 with TRBJ2-1; 13 bases in between match TRBD2. Compared with germline, V lacks 1 base and J lacks 8 bases; bases without a gene match: 11. CDR1 and CDR2 (MGHRA, YSYEKL) derive from the germline V gene. Measured from the cysteine to the phenylalanine, the CDR3 is 18 residues long. Just CDR3 DNA is preserved here, 54 bases in frame from base 1.